This TCR beta chain was retrieved from a study of blood T cell repertoires in COVID-19. Study context: Both acute and convalescent COVID-19 samples were obtained from the United States, Italy and Spain. T cells, B-cell-depleted T cells, or PBMCs provided the cDNA or gDNA that served as material.

In the original analysis: Amplifying reference gene primers gave estimates of nucleated cell counts. Method: immunoSEQ multiplex PCR; TCRdb's copy keeps in-frame clones and lacks some. D and trimming come from the DNA, and the V and J calls and clone size come from that table. Of around 200,000 clones in the sample, over 70% were seen once. V gave up 3 bases and J gave up 2 bases; unmatched junction bases: 6. Germline V gene sequence: CDR1 MNHNS, CDR2 SASEGT. The CDR3 covers 16 residues. V usage is TRBV6-1 and J usage is TRBJ1-2; 10 nucleotides match TRBD1. The sequence was obtained from a man aged 50-59 years with active or convalescent COVID-19. The sample consisted of peripheral blood. CDR3 residues: CASSETGGAPNYGYTF. In nucleotides, the CDR3 is TGTGCCAGCAGTGAGACAGGGGGCGCGCCCAACTATGGCTACACCTTC.